This T cell receptor (beta chain) was found in a study of T cell responses to AZD1222 COVID-19 vaccine. Looking at the study overall: Timing groups of about 4 and about 12 weeks for second doses were pooled. Study outcomes and limitations: With two AZD1222 doses given, Spike-specific TCR breadth and depth both rose. Every sample of the repertoires postdated the peak T cell response. Baseline testing showed seropositivity in only six AZD1222 recipients.

Of note for this clone: Antigen unknown.

Some clones are missing from TCRdb's copy, which holds only in-frame ones; the method was immunoSEQ multiplex PCR. The sample contains just over 80,000 clones, 75% to 90% of which appear only once. Trimming stripped 8 bases from V and 1 base from J, with 13 bases between. The CDR3 contains 14 residues. Germline V gives CDR1 KGHDR, CDR2 SFDVKD. The V gene is TRBV24-1, the J gene TRBJ1-1; D remains unclear. This receptor was obtained from an adult in good health. The input for sequencing was peripheral blood, taken on day 0 of AZD1222 vaccination. This CDR3 reads CATMWEDGNTEAFF. In DNA form, the CDR3 reads TGTGCCACCATGTGGGAAGACGGGAACACTGAAGCTTTCTTT.